Listed here is a single T cell receptor (beta chain). These data come from a study of regulatory T cells in long-lasting Graves disease. This CDR3 has 15 residues. The ends lost 4 bases at V and 7 bases at J; junction bases unmatched: 7. Germline CDR1 is PRHDT and CDR2 is FYEKMQ (reference sequence). The TCR beta library used iRepertoire HTBI primers with Arm-PCR amplification of CDR3. TCRdb independently ran MiXCR on the multiplex PCR reads; one entry per CDR3 protein. Here the sample spans more than 400,000 distinct CDR3 sequences, around 16% being singletons. Time point defined: newly diagnosed GD, antithyroid drugs for less than 3 months. RNA extracted from PBMCs served as the sequencing template. From each patient, roughly 9 milliliters of peripheral blood was drawn and collected into an EDTA anticoagulant tube. This same sample was also taken into another study, of T cells in Graves' hyperthyroidism and ophthalmopathy.

The origin of this receptor is a man aged 40-49 years with Graves disease. This material consisted of peripheral blood mononuclear cells (PBMCs), taken at new diagnosis, from a patient treated with antithyroid drugs. The genes are TRBV13 and TRBJ2-2, with TRBD1 matching over 9 bases. The CDR3 protein is CASSYHRGQGGELFF. CDR3 in DNA: TGTGCCAGCAGCTATCACAGGGGGCAGGGCGGGGAGCTGTTTTTT.